The 31 T cell receptor beta chains below were found in one sample sequenced in a study of somatic mutations in cytotoxic T cells in rheumatoid arthritis. Data came from immunoSEQ multiplex PCR; TCRdb stores just in-frame clones and leaves some out. Seen here are 9,500 to 11,000 clones, around 85% observed once, and the top ten hold roughly 7.5%. The specimen was CD8+ T cells sorted from blood. The receptors come from an adult with rheumatoid arthritis.

The chain recombines TRBV5-1 with TRBJ1-1; 9 bases agree with TRBD1. V lost 3 bases, J lost 3 bases, and 6 bases stayed unmatched. In germline, CDR1 is SGHRS, CDR2 YFSETQ. The CDR3 spans 15 residues. CDR3 region: CASSWGQGTHTEAFF. For the CDR3, the DNA is TGCGCCAGCAGCTGGGGACAGGGTACCCACACTGAAGCTTTCTTT.

The chain recombines TRBV13 with TRBJ2-7, with 9 positions matching TRBD1. This CDR3 comprises 12 residues. Germline-derived CDR1 and CDR2 are PRHDT and FYEKMQ (reference sequence). Trimming took 10 bases from V and 4 from J; bases not matched to a gene: 5. CDR3 DNA sequence: TGTGCCACTGAGACAGGGGGATACGAGCAGTACTTC. Protein product: CATETGGYEQYF. Full variable domain (rest looked up from reference TRBV13 and TRBJ2-7): AAGVIQSPRHLIKEKRETATLKCYPIPRHDTVYWYQQGPGQDPQFLISFYEKMQSDKGSIPDRFSAQQFSDYHSELNMSSLELGDSALYFCATETGGYEQYFGPGTRLTVT.

The chain carries TRBV2 and TRBJ2-7, with D possibly TRBD2 on 6 matching bases. V lost 4 bases and J lost 2, with 15 bases in between. The CDR3 covers 15 residues. Germline V gives CDR1 SNHLY, CDR2 FYNNEI. The CDR3 DNA sequence: TGTGCCAGCAGTGTTGTGGCGGGAACCCCCTACGAGCAGTACTTC. Its protein product is CASSVVAGTPYEQYF.

V usage is TRBV4-1 and J usage is TRBJ2-4; 9 bases align to TRBD1. Germline trimming cut 3 bases from V and 7 bases from J; bases unmatched to any gene: 7. The CDR3 runs to 15 residues. CDR1 MGHRA and CDR2 YSYEKL come from the germline V gene. CDR3 sequence reads: CASSHGPGTGNIQYF. CDR3 coding DNA: TGCGCCAGCAGCCATGGCCCCGGGACAGGGAACATTCAGTACTTC.

Remarks on this clone: This CDR3 is also generated by other DNA sequences in the sample. This chain joins TRBV18 and TRBJ2-1; D remains ambiguous. Germline values: CDR1 KGHSH, CDR2 LQKENI. V dropped 0 bases and J dropped 10 bases, with 7 bases sitting between them. This CDR3 comprises 12 residues. The CDR3, as DNA: TGTGCCAGCTCACCACCATGGAACGAGCAGTTCTTC. Its protein is CASSPPWNEQFF. Full variable domain (rest looked up from reference TRBV18 and TRBJ2-1): NAGVMQNPRHLVRRRGQEARLRCSPMKGHSHVYWYRQLPEEGLKFMVYLQKENIIDESGMPKERFSAEFPKEGPSILRIQQVVRGDSAAYFCASSPPWNEQFFGPGTRLTVL.

Details on this clone: This sample also contains other DNA sequences that code for the same CDR3. This chain connects TRBV2 to TRBJ1-2; 7 bases are shared with TRBD1. Germline V gene lookup returns CDR1 SNHLY and CDR2 FYNNEI. The V segment lost 10 bases and the J segment 6 bases; nucleotides outside the gene matches: 11. This CDR3 comprises 13 residues. In DNA form, the CDR3 reads TGTGCCACCGGGGGGGCAGGGGGTGATGGCTACACCTTC. Translated: CATGGAGGDGYTF.

V gene TRBV15 combines with J gene TRBJ1-1, with unresolved D. Germline CDR1 is LNHNV and CDR2 is YYDKDF (reference sequence). Trimming cost V 6 bases and J 3 bases, with 11 bases left between them. This CDR3 comprises 13 residues. The CDR3 sequence: CATRAPGDTEAFF. In nucleotides, the CDR3 is TGTGCCACCAGGGCCCCAGGTGACACTGAAGCTTTCTTT.

The chain joins TRBV7-6 to TRBJ2-3; TRBD2 matches at 9 bases. The CDR3 length is 17 residues. From germline, CDR1 is SGHVS and CDR2 FNYEAQ. V shed 5 bases and J 5 bases; nucleotides not matched to a gene: 14. The CDR3 bases are TGTGCCAGCAGCCCAATGGGACCTAGCGGGGTCGGAGATACGCAGTATTTT. Translating gives CASSPMGPSGVGDTQYF.

V gene TRBV27 combines with J gene TRBJ2-5; D may be TRBD1 or TRBD2 (6 bases each). In germline, CDR1 is MNHEY, CDR2 SMNVEV (reference sequence). Trimming removed 2 bases from V and 2 bases from J, with 12 bases in between. This CDR3 has 15 amino acids. CDR3 DNA: TGTGCCAGCAGTTTACGGGGGCCGGTACAAGAGACCCAGTACTTC. It translates to CASSLRGPVQETQYF.

J is TRBJ2-3 and V is TRBV2; D call uncertain. The germline V gene encodes CDR1 SNHLY and CDR2 FYNNEI. CDR3 length: 14 amino acids. Trimming took off 2 bases at V and 1 base at J, with 7 bases between the two ends. The CDR3 coding sequence is TGTGCCAGCAGTGAACTCCCTGGCACAGATACGCAGTATTTT. It specifies CASSELPGTDTQYF.

The J gene is TRBJ1-2, the V gene TRBV10-3; 9 bases line up with TRBD1. The length of the CDR3 is 14 residues. Germline CDR1 and CDR2: ENHRY and SYGVKD. After removal of 3 bases from V and 2 bases from J, the junction contained 1 base not matched to a gene. The CDR3 nucleotides are TGTGCCATCAGTGAACAGGGGGCCAACTATGGCTACACCTTC. Protein sequence: CAISEQGANYGYTF.

V and J are TRBV5-1 and TRBJ2-2; TRBD1 aligns across 8 bases. The V and J ends lost 7 bases and 0 bases, in that order; junction bases with no gene match: 8. This CDR3 region has 16 residues. In germline, CDR1 is SGHRS, CDR2 YFSETQ. This chain's CDR3 is CASYPGGRSNTGELFF. DNA for the CDR3: TGCGCCAGCTATCCAGGGGGCCGGTCGAACACCGGGGAGCTGTTTTTT.

The chain couples TRBV7-9 to TRBJ1-3; D is undetermined. Germline V CDR1 and CDR2: SEHNR, FQNEAQ (reference sequence). V lost 5 bases and J lost 2, with 13 bases in between. The CDR3 loop spans 15 amino acids. CDR3: CASSPQSPPGNTIYF. As DNA, the CDR3 is TGTGCCAGCAGCCCCCAGAGTCCCCCTGGAAACACCATATATTTT.

This CDR3 is CASTRIRGRTEAFF. The CDR3 DNA reads as TGTGCCAGCACCCGGATCAGGGGCCGCACTGAAGCTTTCTTT. The V and J genes are TRBV5-6 and TRBJ1-1; TRBD1 might be the D (6 bases). Germline lookup yields CDR1 SGHDT and CDR2 YYEEEE. The V and J ends lost 6 bases and 4 bases respectively, with 16 bases between them. The CDR3 extends over 14 amino acids.

This clone was recorded only once. The gene calls are TRBV5-5 and TRBJ2-2, with 7 bases aligning to TRBD1. Germline values: CDR1 SGHKS, CDR2 YYEKEE (reference sequence). V trimming: 0 bases; J trimming: 1 base; junction bases outside the gene matches: 3. The CDR3 is 16 residues long. The CDR3 spells CASSLGWTGNTGELFF. Here the CDR3 DNA reads TGTGCCAGCAGCTTGGGTTGGACAGGGAACACCGGGGAGCTGTTTTTT.

This clone occurred a few times. V gene TRBV25-1 combines with J gene TRBJ2-7, with D possibly being TRBD2 (5 bases). CDR3 length: 12 residues. The germline V gene encodes CDR1 MGHDK and CDR2 SYGVNS. Trimming left V 2 bases short and J 3 bases short, with 5 bases between. The CDR3: CASSEGLYEQYF. CDR3 bases: TGTGCCAGCAGTGAAGGACTCTACGAGCAGTACTTC.

This clone has just one count. J is TRBJ1-4 and V is TRBV5-1, with TRBD1 matching 7 bases. The germline gives CDR1 SGHRS, CDR2 YFSETQ. Unmatched junction bases numbered 9, after V lost 0 bases and J lost 7 bases. The CDR3 consists of 16 residues. The CDR3, as DNA: TGCGCCAGCAGCTTGGAGCGCCAGGGGGAGGGTGAAAAACTGTTTTTT. Protein product: CASSLERQGEGEKLFF.

The genes are TRBV9 and TRBJ1-2, with D perhaps TRBD1 (5 bases). There are 13 residues in the CDR3. Deletions cut 2 bases from V and 7 bases from J, with 12 bases between. Germline-derived CDR1 and CDR2 are SGDLS and YYNGEE. CDR3 region: CASSVGARGGYTF. The CDR3 DNA follows: TGTGCCAGCAGCGTCGGGGCGAGAGGTGGCTACACCTTC.

J is TRBJ2-7 and V is TRBV6-1; 7 bases fit TRBD2. The CDR3 length is 15 residues. Germline lookup yields CDR1 MNHNS and CDR2 SASEGT. V was pared by 1 base and J by 0 bases, with 3 bases of the junction left unmatched. In nucleotides, the CDR3 is TGTGCCAGCAGTGAAGGGGAGGGGAGCTCCTACGAGCAGTACTTC. Translating gives CASSEGEGSSYEQYF.

This CDR3 reads CASTRPGRGRGETQYF. For the CDR3, the DNA is TGTGCCAGCACCCGACCTGGCAGGGGGCGCGGGGAGACCCAGTACTTC. The chain is built from TRBV28 and TRBJ2-5; 8 bases are a match to TRBD1. The CDR3 spans 16 residues. Germline V lookup: CDR1 MDHEN, CDR2 SYDVKM. With V trimmed by 7 bases and J by 5 bases, 15 bases remained unmatched.

V gene TRBV4-1 combines with J gene TRBJ2-5, with 10 nucleotides matching TRBD2. The germline gives CDR1 MGHRA, CDR2 YSYEKL. The trim removed 0 bases at V and 2 bases at J, leaving 9 bases unmatched. The CDR3 is 18 amino acids. In DNA form, the CDR3 reads TGCGCCAGCAGCCAAGAGAGGAGAGCGGGAGGGAGGCAAGAGACCCAGTACTTC. It translates to CASSQERRAGGRQETQYF.

This clone has just one count. V usage is TRBV5-8 and J usage is TRBJ2-5; no definite D call. This CDR3 is built from 16 residues. V was shortened by 4 bases and J by 0 bases, with 16 bases between the two germline ends. CDR1 is SGHTS and CDR2 is YDEGEE in the germline V gene. The CDR3 loop is CASSLDLGRNQETQYF. The DNA for the CDR3 is TGTGCCAGCAGCCTAGACCTGGGCAGGAACCAAGAGACCCAGTACTTC.

The rearrangement joins TRBV19 to TRBJ1-5; a weak D match, TRBD1 (6 bases). Germline loops: CDR1 LNHDA, CDR2 SQIVND (reference sequence). The CDR3 totals 13 residues. With 5 bases removed from V and 4 bases from J, the gap between germline ends came to 9 bases. CDR3 coding DNA: TGTGCCAGTAGTTTCGACAGGAATCAGCCCCAGCATTTT. It specifies CASSFDRNQPQHF. Together with reference TRBV19 and TRBJ1-5, the CDR3 gives the full variable domain: DGGITQSPKYLFRKEGQNVTLSCEQNLNHDAMYWYRQDPGQGLRLIYYSQIVNDFQKGDIAEGYSVSREKKESFPLTVTSAQKNPTAFYLCASSFDRNQPQHFGDGTRLSIL.

The chain links TRBV6-5 to TRBJ1-1; a possible D gene is TRBD1 (5 bases). V shed 5 bases and J shed 5 bases, with 18 bases lying between them. Germline CDR1 is MNHEY and CDR2 is SVGAGI. The CDR3 covers 15 residues. The CDR3 DNA reads as TGTGCCAGCAGTGTCTACCCAGGGAGTAGAACTGAAGCTTTCTTT. This codes for CASSVYPGSRTEAFF.

The count of this clone is one. The gene calls are TRBV6-5 and TRBJ2-3; D is ambiguous. Trimming removed 2 bases at V and 2 bases at J, with 11 bases between. From germline, CDR1 is MNHEY and CDR2 SVGAGI. This CDR3 contains 15 residues. The CDR3 here is CASSYPVISTDTQYF. CDR3 bases: TGTGCCAGCAGTTACCCAGTGATTTCCACAGATACGCAGTATTTT.

Of note for this clone: Other DNA sequences from this sample encode an identical CDR3 as well. The rearrangement joins TRBV2 to TRBJ2-7; TRBD2 matches at 7 bases. Germline CDR1 and CDR2: SNHLY and FYNNEI. The CDR3 is made up of 14 amino acids. V shed 4 bases, J shed 0 bases, and the junction held 3 bases outside the gene matches. The CDR3 loop is CASSGEGSSYEQYF. In nucleotides, the CDR3 is TGTGCCAGCAGTGGGGAGGGGAGCTCCTACGAGCAGTACTTC.

The chain couples TRBV5-1 to TRBJ2-7, with D maybe TRBD1 (5 bases). The V end lost 4 bases, the J end lost 5 bases, and 19 bases lay between the germline ends. The CDR3 length is 15 residues. Germline V gene data show CDR1 as SGHRS and CDR2 as YFSETQ. The CDR3 bases are TGCGCCAGCAGCCCCCAATACCCCGACAGCCACGAGCAGTACTTC. This translates into CASSPQYPDSHEQYF.

The chain is built from TRBV5-1 and TRBJ2-1, with D perhaps being TRBD1 or TRBD2 (7 bases each). Germline values: CDR1 SGHRS, CDR2 YFSETQ. This CDR3 is built from 14 residues. Trimming took off 7 bases at V and 7 bases at J, with 18 bases between the two ends. The CDR3 spells CASRKGGGKNEQFF. The CDR3 nucleotides read TGCGCCAGCCGGAAGGGAGGGGGCAAGAATGAGCAGTTCTTC.

The chain recombines TRBV7-9 with TRBJ2-5; 7 nucleotides align to TRBD2. Trimming took 3 bases from V and 1 from J; bases not matched to a gene: 17. The germline V gene has CDR1 SEHNR and CDR2 FQNEAQ (reference sequence). This CDR3 has 19 residues. DNA of the CDR3: TGTGCCAGCAGCTTCAGGCCCGTCTCAGCGGGGCGGTTCCAAGAGACCCAGTACTTC. It yields the protein CASSFRPVSAGRFQETQYF.

The chain joins TRBV7-9 to TRBJ2-1, with 13 nucleotides matching TRBD2. The CDR3 totals 17 residues. The ends lost 5 bases at V and 8 bases at J; junction bases unmatched: 12. Germline V gene lookup returns CDR1 SEHNR and CDR2 FQNEAQ (reference sequence). CDR3 DNA sequence: TGTGCCAGCAGCCTCAGGGGTGGGACTAGCGGGAAGGATGAGCAGTTCTTC. Translating gives CASSLRGGTSGKDEQFF.

The V and J genes are TRBV9 and TRBJ2-5, with D possibly TRBD2 on 6 matching bases. The V gene's germline CDR1 is SGDLS and CDR2 YYNGEE. Trimming took off 0 bases at V and 0 bases at J, with 15 bases between the two ends. The CDR3 consists of 17 residues. CDR3 sequence reads: CASSVGESGLNQETQYF. CDR3 nucleotides: TGTGCCAGCAGCGTAGGTGAGTCCGGACTAAACCAAGAGACCCAGTACTTC.